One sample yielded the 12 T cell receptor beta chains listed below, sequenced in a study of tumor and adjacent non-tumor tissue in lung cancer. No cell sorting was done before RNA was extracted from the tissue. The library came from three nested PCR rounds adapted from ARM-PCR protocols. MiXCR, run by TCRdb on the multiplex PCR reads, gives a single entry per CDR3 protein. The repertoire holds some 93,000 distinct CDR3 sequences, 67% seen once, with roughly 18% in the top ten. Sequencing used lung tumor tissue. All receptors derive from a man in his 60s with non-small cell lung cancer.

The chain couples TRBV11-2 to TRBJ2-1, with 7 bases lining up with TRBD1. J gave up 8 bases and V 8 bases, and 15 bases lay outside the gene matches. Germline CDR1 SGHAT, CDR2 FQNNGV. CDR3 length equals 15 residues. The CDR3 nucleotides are TGTGCCAGCGGACCGCAACAGGGGATGAGGGATGAGCAGTTCTTC. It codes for CASGPQQGMRDEQFF.

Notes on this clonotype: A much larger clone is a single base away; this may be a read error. CDR3 DNA: TGTGCCTGGAGTCGTGGACGAACTGGGGCCAACGTCGTGACTTTC. Translated, it gives CAWSRGRTGANVVTF. The gene calls are TRBV30 and TRBJ2-6, with TRBD1 as a possible D gene (5 bases). The CDR3 sequence is 15 residues long. Germline CDR1 and CDR2: GTSNPN and SVGIG (reference sequence).

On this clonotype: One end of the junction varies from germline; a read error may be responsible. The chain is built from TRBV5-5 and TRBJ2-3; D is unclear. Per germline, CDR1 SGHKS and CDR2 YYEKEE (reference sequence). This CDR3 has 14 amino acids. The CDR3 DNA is TGTACCAGCAGCCAAGGGATAAGGGAAGGAACGCAGTATTTT. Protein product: CTSSQGIREGTQYF.

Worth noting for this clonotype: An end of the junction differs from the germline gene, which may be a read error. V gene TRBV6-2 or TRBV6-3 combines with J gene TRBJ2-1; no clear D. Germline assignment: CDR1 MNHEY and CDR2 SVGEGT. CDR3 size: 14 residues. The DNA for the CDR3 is TGTGCCGGCAGTGGGTCGGGCAGCTACAATGAGCAGCTCTTC. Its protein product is CAGSGSGSYNEQLF.

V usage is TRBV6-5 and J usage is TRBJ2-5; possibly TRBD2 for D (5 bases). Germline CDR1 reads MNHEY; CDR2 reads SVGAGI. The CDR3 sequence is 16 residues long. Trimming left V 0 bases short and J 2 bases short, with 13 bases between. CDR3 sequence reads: CASSYSLTIEQETQYF. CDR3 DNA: TGTGCCAGCAGTTACTCGTTGACTATCGAGCAAGAGACCCAGTACTTC.

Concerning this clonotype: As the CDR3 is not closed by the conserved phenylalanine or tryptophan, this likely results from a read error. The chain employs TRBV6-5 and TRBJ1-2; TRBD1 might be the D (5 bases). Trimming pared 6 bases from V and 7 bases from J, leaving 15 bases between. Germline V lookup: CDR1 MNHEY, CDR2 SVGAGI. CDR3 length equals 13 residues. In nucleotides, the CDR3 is TGTGCCAGCAGGACCAGGGCTACGGGTGGCTACACCTCC. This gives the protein CASRTRATGGYTS.

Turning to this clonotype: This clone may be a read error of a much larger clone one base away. CDR3 region: CASMSPGELFF. CDR3 coding DNA: TGTGCCAGCATGTCTCCCGGGGAGCTGTTTTTT. The chain links TRBV28 to TRBJ2-2; D is undetermined. Trimming removed 7 bases at V and 6 bases at J, with 6 bases between. CDR3 size: 11 residues. Germline CDR1 MDHEN, CDR2 SYDVKM.

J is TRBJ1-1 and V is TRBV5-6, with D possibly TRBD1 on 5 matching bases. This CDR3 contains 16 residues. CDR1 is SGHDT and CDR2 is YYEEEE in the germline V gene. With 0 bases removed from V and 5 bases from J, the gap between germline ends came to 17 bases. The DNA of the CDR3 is TGTGCCAGCAGCTTGGCGACCTCGGCAGGGTCGACTGAAGCTTTCTTT. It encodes CASSLATSAGSTEAFF.

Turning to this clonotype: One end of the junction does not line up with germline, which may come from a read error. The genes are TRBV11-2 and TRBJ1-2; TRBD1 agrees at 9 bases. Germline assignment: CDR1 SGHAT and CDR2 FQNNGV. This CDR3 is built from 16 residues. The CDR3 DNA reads TGTGCCAGCAACTTAGGCTGGACAGGGGACTCCTATGGCTACACCTTC. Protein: CASNLGWTGDSYGYTF. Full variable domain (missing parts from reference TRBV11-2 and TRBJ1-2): EAGVAQSPRYKIIEKRQSVAFWCNPISGHATLYWYQQILGQGPKLLIQFQNNGVVDDSQLPKDRFSAERLKGVDSTLKIQPAKLEDSAVYLCASNLGWTGDSYGYTFGSGTRLTVV.

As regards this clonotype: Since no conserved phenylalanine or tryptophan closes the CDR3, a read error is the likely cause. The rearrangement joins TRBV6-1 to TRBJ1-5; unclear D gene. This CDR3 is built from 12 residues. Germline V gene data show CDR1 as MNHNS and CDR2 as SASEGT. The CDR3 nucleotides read TGTGCCAGGAGTGTGGGTTATCAGCCCCAGCATCTT. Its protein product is CARSVGYQPQHL.

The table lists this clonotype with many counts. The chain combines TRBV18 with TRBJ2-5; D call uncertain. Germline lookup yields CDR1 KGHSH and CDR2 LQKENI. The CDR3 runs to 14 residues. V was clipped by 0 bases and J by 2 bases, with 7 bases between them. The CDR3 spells CASSPPSVQETQYF. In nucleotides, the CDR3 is TGTGCCAGCTCACCACCGTCAGTACAAGAGACCCAGTACTTC.

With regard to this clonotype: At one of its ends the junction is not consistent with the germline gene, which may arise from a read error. The CDR3 coding sequence is TGTGTCAGCAGCCGGGGGAGTTTTTGCAATCAGTCCCAGCATTTT. This translates into CVSSRGSFCNQSQHF. The chain combines TRBV4-2 with TRBJ1-5; D is perhaps TRBD1 (5 bases). CDR3 length: 15 amino acids. The germline CDR1 and CDR2 sequences are LGHNA and YNFKEQ.